Presented here are 9 T cell receptor beta chains from one specimen sequenced in a study of blood T cell repertoires in COVID-19. Repertoires were generated with immunoSEQ multiplex PCR, while TCRdb's copy carries only in-frame clones and drops some. Here the sample spans 150,000 to 200,000 clones, about 82% being singletons. The sequencing sample was made of peripheral blood. The receptors derive from a man in his sixties with COVID-19, enrolled during active disease.

This chain uses TRBV7-9 with TRBJ1-6; D not certain. Germline values: CDR1 SEHNR, CDR2 FQNEAQ (reference sequence). V was clipped by 5 bases and J by 10 bases, with 12 bases between them. CDR3 length equals 13 residues. CDR3 amino acids: CASSVRRESPLHF. CDR3 in DNA: TGTGCCAGCAGCGTACGACGGGAATCACCCCTCCACTTT.

The V call is TRBV12-5, the J call TRBJ1-1; tentative D call: TRBD1 (6 bases). CDR3 length: 16 residues. Trimming cost V 1 base and J 5 bases, with 17 bases left between them. Germline values: CDR1 LGHNT, CDR2 FRNRAP. The CDR3 region is CASGLGARGGLTEAFF. The CDR3 DNA reads as TGTGCTAGTGGTTTGGGGGCCAGGGGTGGGTTGACTGAAGCTTTCTTT.

The J gene is TRBJ1-2, the V gene TRBV9; D perhaps matches TRBD1 (6 bases). Trimming stripped 0 bases from V and 7 bases from J, with 19 bases between. CDR1 is SGDLS, CDR2 YYNGEE, per germline. The CDR3 spans 16 residues. The CDR3 DNA reads TGTGCCAGCAGCGTAGCTGAATCTAGGACAGCTGGTGGCTACACCTTC. It codes for CASSVAESRTAGGYTF. The full variable domain, rest sourced from reference TRBV9 and TRBJ1-2, is DSGVTQTPKHLITATGQRVTLRCSPRSGDLSVYWYQQSLDQGLQFLIQYYNGEERAKGNILERFSAQQFPDLHSELNLSSLELGDSALYFCASSVAESRTAGGYTFGSGTRLTVV.

V is TRBV6-5 and J is TRBJ1-5; no reliable D call. Trimming cost V 6 bases and J 2 bases, with 14 bases left between them. The CDR3 is 15 residues long. CDR1 is MNHEY and CDR2 is SVGAGI in the germline V gene. The chain's CDR3 is CASRPDFYRNQPQHF. The CDR3 region has the DNA TGTGCCAGCAGACCGGACTTCTATCGCAATCAGCCCCAGCATTTT.

V and J are TRBV6-2 or TRBV6-3 and TRBJ1-2; D not resolved. Germline CDR1 and CDR2: MNHEY and SVGEGT. The CDR3 contains 11 residues. V was clipped by 6 bases and J by 7 bases, with 9 bases between them. The chain's CDR3 is CASSVLSGYTF. DNA for the CDR3: TGTGCCAGCAGCGTCCTATCTGGCTACACCTTC.

Comment on this clone: Other DNA sequences in this sample translate to the same CDR3. In nucleotides, the CDR3 is TGTGCCAGCAGTCCAGGACAGGGTCGGCAGTACTTC. It specifies CASSPGQGRQYF. The chain carries TRBV6-5 and TRBJ2-7; 8 nucleotides align to TRBD1. CDR1 and CDR2 (germline): MNHEY, SVGAGI. The CDR3 length is 12 residues. The V and J ends lost 5 bases and 9 bases, in that order; junction bases with no gene match: 6.

The V and J genes are TRBV19 and TRBJ1-1; D perhaps matches TRBD1 (5 bases). V was clipped by 11 bases and J by 2 bases, with 12 bases between them. The length of the CDR3 is 12 residues. The germline V gene encodes CDR1 LNHDA and CDR2 SQIVND (reference sequence). The CDR3 loop reads CAPGQGNTEAFF. In DNA form, the CDR3 reads TGTGCCCCAGGGCAGGGTAACACTGAAGCTTTCTTT. The full variable domain, rest sourced from reference TRBV19 and TRBJ1-1, is DGGITQSPKYLFRKEGQNVTLSCEQNLNHDAMYWYRQDPGQGLRLIYYSQIVNDFQKGDIAEGYSVSREKKESFPLTVTSAQKNPTAFYLCAPGQGNTEAFFGQGTRLTVV.

V usage is TRBV6-5 and J usage is TRBJ2-7, with D perhaps TRBD2 (6 bases). CDR3 length: 16 amino acids. Trimming left V 0 bases short and J 0 bases short, with 12 bases between. Germline loops: CDR1 MNHEY, CDR2 SVGAGI. The CDR3 spells CASSYSGWRGSYEQYF. In DNA form, the CDR3 reads TGTGCCAGCAGTTACTCTGGTTGGCGGGGCTCCTACGAGCAGTACTTC.

The genes are TRBV6-1 and TRBJ2-7, with D unclear. The V gene lost 1 base and the J gene lost 4 bases, with 5 bases spanning the gap. Germline V gives CDR1 MNHNS, CDR2 SASEGT. The CDR3 loop spans 12 amino acids. CDR3 in DNA: TGTGCCAGCAGTGAAGAGGAGTACGAGCAGTACTTC. Translation gives CASSEEEYEQYF.